This T cell receptor (beta chain) was sequenced for a study of T cells in Graves' hyperthyroidism and ophthalmopathy. This clonotype was seen repeatedly, ten times or more. What it binds is not known. Amplified TCR beta CDR3 regions came from RNA transcripts. An initial round of RT-PCR targeting the TCR CDR3 relied on the HTBI primer set. TCRdb re-called the multiplex PCR reads with MiXCR, one entry per CDR3 protein. This table has hundreds of thousands of distinct CDR3 sequences, under 15% appearing once. Every diagnosis used clinical symptoms, serum thyroxine and TRAb, thyroid ultrasound and orbital computed tomography. Study-wide results and caveats: Appearing also in blood were most of the thyroid clonotypes expanded above 0.001. From stable hyperthyroidism, ophthalmopathy was separated by a 13 V-J model.

The receptor comes from a woman in her thirties or forties with Graves' ophthalmopathy. The source material was blood.

The CDR3 reads CAPQGYEQYF. CDR3 bases: TGTGCACCGCAGGGTTACGAGCAGTACTTC. The chain joins TRBV12-3 or TRBV12-4 to TRBJ2-7; TRBD1 might be the D (5 bases). The CDR3 has 10 residues.